This T cell receptor (beta chain) was found in a study of identical twins. Findings of the study overall: Models underestimated TCR alpha sharing (out-of-frame) in monozygotic twins. The study based its conclusions on cross-sectional statistical analysis and did not follow the same donors.

Worth noting for this clonotype: Its specificity is not known.

Template switching introduced a universal primer site, and the cDNA bore unique molecular identifiers. TCRdb fed the 5' RACE reads into MiXCR, producing one record per CDR3 protein. The data contain about 660,000 distinct CDR3 sequences, roughly 8% of them singletons. Trimming removed 2 bases from V and 5 bases from J, with 18 bases in between. The CDR3 runs 16 residues. CDR1 is SGHAT, CDR2 FQNNGV, per germline. These data also formed part of another study, on yellow fever vaccine responses in identical twins. That study reports: Vaccine-induced T cell responses in twins were reportedly observed to appear partly convergent, partly personalized.

The V gene is TRBV11-2, the J gene TRBJ2-5; TRBD1 is a possible D gene (6 bases). What was sequenced was PBMCs. This TCR was recovered from a woman aged 18-29 years in good health. The CDR3 nucleotides read TGTGCCAGCAGCTTATTCCAGGGGCGAAAGAGGGAGACCCAGTACTTC. Protein: CASSLFQGRKRETQYF.